The 5 T cell receptor beta chains below come from one sample, sequenced in a study of blood T cell repertoires in COVID-19. The method was immunoSEQ multiplex PCR; TCRdb's version includes in-frame clones alone and lacks a portion of them. Seen here are about 300,000 clones, around 83% observed once, and the top ten hold approximately 1.3%. Sequences were obtained from peripheral blood. These receptors were collected from a woman in her forties or fifties with acute or convalescent COVID-19.

The V gene is TRBV18, the J gene TRBJ1-3; TRBD1 aligns across 7 bases. Germline V gives CDR1 KGHSH, CDR2 LQKENI. The CDR3 extends over 14 amino acids. V gave up 3 bases and J gave up 3 bases; unmatched junction bases: 2. The CDR3 DNA follows: TGTGCCAGCTCACCGTGGGACAGTGGAAACACCATATATTTT. Amino acid sequence: CASSPWDSGNTIYF.

The chain joins TRBV30 to TRBJ1-6, with TRBD1 matching 7 bases. In germline, CDR1 is GTSNPN, CDR2 SVGIG (reference sequence). Trimming at V came to 0 bases and at J to 8 bases, leaving 4 bases not matched to a gene. This CDR3 has 14 amino acids. The CDR3, as DNA: TGTGCCTGGAGTGTAGGAGGGGGCGATTCACCCCTCCACTTT. Translation gives CAWSVGGGDSPLHF.

The table lists this clone with a few counts. This chain uses TRBV7-9 with TRBJ1-2, with 9 bases fitting TRBD1. The CDR3 spans 12 residues. The junction had 0 bases not matched to a gene; V was cut back by 4 bases and J by 6 bases. Germline values: CDR1 SEHNR, CDR2 FQNEAQ (reference sequence). CDR3 DNA sequence: TGTGCCAGCAGCTACAGGGGGCATGGCTACACCTTC. Its translation: CASSYRGHGYTF.

The chain links TRBV11-3 to TRBJ2-7, with 7 bases that match TRBD1. V lost 5 bases and J lost 4; bases outside the gene matches: 8. The CDR3 consists of 14 residues. Germline assignment: CDR1 SGHNT and CDR2 YENEEA. CDR3 sequence: CASSLGQASYEQYV. CDR3 nucleotide sequence: TGTGCCAGCAGCCTTGGACAGGCTTCGTACGAGCAGTACGTC.

The chain joins TRBV11-2 to TRBJ2-1; D is uncertain. The CDR3 sequence is 12 residues long. The germline V and J ends were trimmed by 7 bases and 5 bases, with 9 bases remaining between them. Germline CDR1 and CDR2: SGHAT and FQNNGV. The CDR3 reads CASTFYNNEQFF. CDR3 coding DNA: TGTGCCAGCACCTTCTATAACAATGAGCAGTTCTTC. Full variable domain (missing parts from reference TRBV11-2 and TRBJ2-1): EAGVAQSPRYKIIEKRQSVAFWCNPISGHATLYWYQQILGQGPKLLIQFQNNGVVDDSQLPKDRFSAERLKGVDSTLKIQPAKLEDSAVYLCASTFYNNEQFFGPGTRLTVL.